The 2 T cell receptor beta chains below come from one sample, sequenced in a study of CD8+CD57+ T cells in acquired aplastic anemia. Genomic DNA provided the template from which TCR beta VDJ and CDR3 profiles were obtained. TCRdb re-derived calls from the reads in MiXCR, one entry per CDR3 protein. This sample carries around 68,000 distinct CDR3 sequences, roughly half of them seen once, and the ten largest clones take about 8.3%. The sample comprised sorted CD4+, CD8+, or CD8+CD57+ T cells (not recorded which) from PBMCs. The receptors shown here come from a human donor in good health, serving as a control.

This clonotype has ten or more counts. V and J are TRBV4-1 and TRBJ2-7; the D gene is possibly TRBD1 (6 bases). Germline CDR1 reads MGHRA; CDR2 reads YSYEKL. The CDR3 covers 14 residues. Trimming took off 6 bases at V and 5 bases at J, with 17 bases between the two ends. CDR3 sequence reads: CASSRTAAPNEQYF. DNA of the CDR3: TGCGCCAGCAGTAGGACAGCAGCCCCTAACGAGCAGTACTTC.

This clonotype is medium-sized (0.01 to 0.1%). J is TRBJ1-1 and V is TRBV20-1; D unresolved. Trimming pared 6 bases from V and 4 bases from J, leaving 9 bases between. There are 11 residues in the CDR3. The germline V gene encodes CDR1 DFQATT and CDR2 SNEGSKA (reference sequence). CDR3 sequence reads: CSALYITEAFF. For the CDR3, the DNA is TGCAGTGCCCTCTATATCACTGAAGCTTTCTTT.